Each of the 15 T cell receptor beta chains below was sequenced from the same sample in a study of shared clonotypes between healthy human individuals. Generated by immunoSEQ multiplex PCR, the TCRdb table keeps only in-frame clones and is missing some. The sample includes roughly 2 million clones, roughly 96% of them seen just once. The material sequenced was naive CD4+ T cells sorted from blood. Sample subset: CD45RA+ positively selected. The receptors here all came from a man between 18 and 35 years old in good health.

The V and J genes are TRBV14 and TRBJ1-6; D is ambiguous. Germline CDR1 SGHDN, CDR2 FVKESK. The V end lost 0 bases, the J end lost 4 bases, and 10 bases lay between the germline ends. This CDR3 comprises 16 residues. CDR3 in amino acids: CASSQDPQPYNSPLHF. The CDR3 nucleotides are TGTGCCAGCAGCCAAGACCCTCAACCGTATAATTCACCCCTCCACTTT.

V is TRBV5-1 and J is TRBJ1-5; 7 bases map to TRBD1. The CDR3 sequence is 16 residues long. The ends lost 4 bases at V and 3 bases at J; junction bases unmatched: 10. Germline V CDR1 and CDR2: SGHRS, YFSETQ. For the CDR3, the DNA is TGCGCCAGCAGCCCAGGGGACAGCATACCCAATCAGCCCCAGCATTTT. It specifies CASSPGDSIPNQPQHF.

The chain combines TRBV7-2 with TRBJ2-1, with D unresolved. The CDR3 extends over 12 amino acids. Germline CDR1 reads SGHTA; CDR2 reads FQGNSA. V lost 5 bases and J lost 6, with 8 bases in between. The CDR3 nucleotides read TGTGCCAGCAGCCCTCCCGTCAATGAGCAGTTCTTC. Encoded protein: CASSPPVNEQFF.

The chain couples TRBV2 to TRBJ1-2, with 9 bases matching TRBD1. This CDR3 has 13 residues. With 6 bases clipped from V and 6 bases from J, the junction kept 5 bases outside the gene matches. Germline loops: CDR1 SNHLY, CDR2 FYNNEI. The CDR3 DNA reads as TGTGCCAGCAGGACACAGGGGGCGGATGGCTACACCTTC. It encodes CASRTQGADGYTF. The variable domain in full, with the rest retrieved from reference TRBV2 and TRBJ1-2, is EPEVTQTPSHQVTQMGQEVILRCVPISNHLYFYWYRQILGQKVEFLVSFYNNEISEKSEIFDDQFSVERPDGSNFTLKIRSTKLEDSAMYFCASRTQGADGYTFGSGTRLTVV.

This clone was detected once. The chain uses TRBV5-5 and TRBJ2-1; D unresolved. The germline V gene has CDR1 SGHKS and CDR2 YYEKEE (reference sequence). The CDR3 has 13 amino acids. The germline V and J ends were trimmed by 3 bases and 9 bases, with 13 bases remaining between them. In DNA, the CDR3 is TGTGCCAGCAGCTCTAACGCCGGGCTTGAGCAGTTCTTC. Translating gives CASSSNAGLEQFF. Supplemented by reference TRBV5-5 and TRBJ2-1, the full variable domain reads DAGVTQSPTHLIKTRGQQVTLRCSPISGHKSVSWYQQVLGQGPQFIFQYYEKEERGRGNFPDRFSARQFPNYSSELNVNALLLGDSALYLCASSSNAGLEQFFGPGTRLTVL.

The chain joins TRBV30 to TRBJ1-1; 7 bases fit TRBD1. The CDR3 sequence is 12 residues long. V trimming: 3 bases; J trimming: 5 bases; junction bases outside the gene matches: 3. Germline loops: CDR1 GTSNPN, CDR2 SVGIG (reference sequence). The CDR3 nucleotides read TGTGCCTGGAGATACAGGGGTACTGAAGCTTTCTTT. Translating it yields CAWRYRGTEAFF.

The CDR3 DNA sequence: TGTGCCAGTAGTATAGGCAGGGCTCAGCCCCAGCATTTT. Amino acid sequence: CASSIGRAQPQHF. This rearrangement joins TRBV19 to TRBJ1-5; a possible D gene is TRBD1 (5 bases). From germline, CDR1 is LNHDA and CDR2 SQIVND (reference sequence). The CDR3 is 13 residues long. The ends were cut back, 1 base at V and 6 bases at J, with 7 bases in the middle.

This chain connects TRBV18 to TRBJ2-7; 13 bases line up with TRBD2. Germline CDR1 and CDR2: KGHSH and LQKENI. V lost 3 bases to trimming and J lost 7 bases; unmatched junction nucleotides: 9. CDR3 length: 16 residues. CDR3 loop: CASSPRGLAGAWEQYF. CDR3 bases: TGTGCCAGCTCACCCCGAGGACTAGCGGGAGCTTGGGAGCAGTACTTC.

This chain connects TRBV28 to TRBJ1-2, with D uncertain. The length of the CDR3 is 13 residues. Trimming pared 5 bases from V and 0 bases from J, leaving 7 bases between. Germline V gene lookup returns CDR1 MDHEN and CDR2 SYDVKM. CDR3 sequence: CASSVGPNYGYTF. As DNA, the CDR3 is TGTGCCAGCAGTGTCGGACCTAACTATGGCTACACCTTC.

In regard to this clone: Other DNA sequences within the sample encode an identical CDR3. The chain carries TRBV7-3 and TRBJ2-7, with D possibly called TRBD1 or TRBD2 (6 bases each). CDR3 length: 15 residues. Germline values: CDR1 SGHTA, CDR2 FQGTGA. The germline V and J ends were trimmed by 5 bases and 0 bases, with 14 bases remaining between them. CDR3 residues: CASSLGRGLSYEQYF. CDR3 DNA sequence: TGTGCCAGCAGCCTGGGACGGGGGCTCTCCTACGAGCAGTACTTC.

This chain uses TRBV7-3 with TRBJ2-5; D is uncertain. Germline V gives CDR1 SGHTA, CDR2 FQGTGA. The V gene lost 1 base and the J gene lost 0 bases, with 3 bases spanning the gap. This CDR3 is 13 amino acids long. Here the CDR3 reads CASSLKDQETQYF. The CDR3 DNA reads as TGTGCCAGCAGCTTAAAGGACCAAGAGACCCAGTACTTC. Together with reference TRBV7-3 and TRBJ2-5, the CDR3 gives the full variable domain: GAGVSQTPSNKVTEKGKYVELRCDPISGHTALYWYRQSLGQGPEFLIYFQGTGAADDSGLPNDRFFAVRPEGSVSTLKIQRTERGDSAVYLCASSLKDQETQYFGPGTRLLVL.

Note on this clone: Other DNA sequences in the sample encode the same CDR3. The chain couples TRBV6-5 to TRBJ1-3, with D unresolved. The germline V gene encodes CDR1 MNHEY and CDR2 SVGAGI. Trimming took 0 bases from V and 4 from J, leaving 7 bases between them. This CDR3 has 14 residues. CDR3 sequence: CASSYSKGGNTIYF. DNA of the CDR3: TGTGCCAGCAGTTACTCGAAGGGCGGAAACACCATATATTTT.

This chain joins TRBV28 and TRBJ1-5, with TRBD1 matching 8 bases. Per the germline V gene, CDR1 is MDHEN and CDR2 is SYDVKM. The V gene end was trimmed by 4 bases and the J gene end by 6 bases; junction bases not matched to a gene: 5. This CDR3 region has 14 residues. The CDR3 region has the DNA TGTGCCAGCAGTTCGCGACAGGGGACTCAGCCCCAGCATTTT. It specifies CASSSRQGTQPQHF.

This chain joins TRBV7-2 and TRBJ1-6; 10 nucleotides line up with TRBD1. The CDR3 has 16 residues. V shed 3 bases and J 1 base; nucleotides not matched to a gene: 0. Germline CDR1 reads SGHTA; CDR2 reads FQGNSA. The DNA for the CDR3 is TGTGCCAGCAGCTTGGACAGGGGGTCCTATAATTCACCCCTCCACTTT. This translates into CASSLDRGSYNSPLHF.

This chain connects TRBV5-1 to TRBJ1-2; D might be TRBD1 (6 bases). The CDR3 extends over 15 amino acids. V dropped 5 bases and J dropped 5 bases, with 19 bases sitting between them. The germline CDR1 and CDR2 sequences are SGHRS and YFSETQ. DNA of the CDR3: TGCGCCAGCAGTTCTCTACGAACAGGGAGTTATGGCTACACCTTC. Translated, it gives CASSSLRTGSYGYTF.